The clone carrying this T cell receptor beta chain was found a few times. A read error may account for a junction end that differs from germline. This sample is part of a study of blood T cells in healthy people across ages. CDR3 size: 14 residues. Germline-derived CDR1 and CDR2 are SEHNR and FQNEAQ (reference sequence). A sample-barcoded 5' primer and a J-beta primer mix were used in a second PCR of about 7 to 12 cycles. MiXCR, run by TCRdb on the 5' RACE reads, gives a single entry per CDR3 protein. This sample carries 1,500,000 or so distinct CDR3 sequences, roughly 43% of them seen once, and the ten largest clones take roughly 3.7%.

Specimen: blood. The rearrangement joins TRBV7-9 to TRBJ1-5; D is ambiguous. This clonotype was obtained from a woman aged 18 to 35 in good health. The DNA for the CDR3 is TGTGCCAGCAGCTCAGAGTTTGGCAACCAGCCCCAGCATTTT. It encodes CASSSEFGNQPQHF.